Listed here are 19 T cell receptor beta chains from one sample, sequenced in a study of T-cell memory formation after mild COVID-19. TCRdb re-called the 5' RACE reads with MiXCR, one entry per CDR3 protein. Of a few hundred thousand distinct CDR3 sequences in the sample, just under 20% were seen once. The sequencing sample was made of PBMCs or a T cell subset sorted from them (not recorded which). Receptors originate from a man aged 18 to 30 who had mild COVID-19 (a few samples of this study predate the infection). Cell type and time point are not known.

The chain links TRBV10-3 to TRBJ1-3; 7 bases map to TRBD1. V dropped 5 bases and J dropped 0; count of bases not matched to a gene: 1. The CDR3 has 14 amino acids. Germline V lookup: CDR1 ENHRY, CDR2 SYGVKD. The CDR3 DNA reads as TGTGCCATCAGTAGGGACAGCTCTGGAAACACCATATATTTT. It is translated as CAISRDSSGNTIYF.

This clonotype was observed a handful of times. The chain carries TRBV29-1 and TRBJ1-1; tentatively, D is TRBD1 (6 bases). V was cut by 7 bases and J by 9 bases, with 12 bases left in between. Germline assignment: CDR1 SQVTM and CDR2 ANQGSEA. The CDR3 length is 10 residues. In DNA form, the CDR3 reads TGCAGCGCCAGGACAGAGAAAGCTTTCTTT. Its protein product is CSARTEKAFF.

This clonotype was recorded a few times. The DNA for the CDR3 is TGCAGTGCTAGTAGCGGGGACTCTGGGGCCAACGTCCTGACTTTC. Translating gives CSASSGDSGANVLTF. The V gene is TRBV20-1, the J gene TRBJ2-6, with 8 bases that match TRBD2. The CDR3 loop spans 15 amino acids. Germline V gives CDR1 DFQATT, CDR2 SNEGSKA (reference sequence). The V and J ends lost 3 bases and 0 bases, in that order; junction bases with no gene match: 1.

CDR3 DNA: TGTGCCAGCAGCAAATCGAATACAGGGCATTACGAGCAGTACGTC. Protein sequence: CASSKSNTGHYEQYV. V usage is TRBV21-1 and J usage is TRBJ2-7; TRBD1, the table's D call, was not compared with the DNA. TRBV21-1 is given as a pseudogene. The CDR3 runs to 15 residues.

The gene calls are TRBV18 and TRBJ2-5; no clear D gene. The CDR3 loop spans 14 amino acids. V dropped 5 bases and J dropped 1 base, with 11 bases sitting between them. Germline V lookup: CDR1 KGHSH, CDR2 LQKENI. This CDR3 is CASSSPTLQETQYF. The CDR3 DNA follows: TGTGCCAGCTCAAGTCCGACACTCCAAGAGACCCAGTACTTC.

The V call is TRBV6-5, the J call TRBJ1-2; TRBD1 might be the D (5 bases). The CDR3 covers 14 residues. V shed 0 bases and J shed 4 bases, with 9 bases lying between them. CDR1 is MNHEY, CDR2 SVGAGI, per germline. This chain's CDR3 is CASSYSGQVYGYTF. The CDR3, as DNA: TGTGCCAGCAGTTACTCGGGGCAGGTCTATGGCTACACCTTC.

This clonotype was observed a few times. The V gene is TRBV7-2, the J gene TRBJ1-1, with D tentatively TRBD1 (5 bases). V lost 5 bases and J lost 8, with 21 bases in between. Germline values: CDR1 SGHTA, CDR2 FQGNSA. The CDR3 is made up of 15 amino acids. CDR3 amino acids: CASSPYRGLVIEAFF. For the CDR3, the DNA is TGTGCCAGCAGCCCATATAGGGGACTAGTTATAGAAGCTTTCTTT.

This clonotype was recorded a few times. This chain connects TRBV20-1 to TRBJ2-5; D is perhaps TRBD1 or TRBD2 (7 bases each). CDR1 and CDR2 (germline): DFQATT, SNEGSKA (reference sequence). The CDR3 has 16 residues. V was cut by 0 bases and J by 5 bases, with 19 bases left in between. The CDR3 region is CSARDAQGGGPETQYF. CDR3 DNA: TGCAGTGCTAGAGACGCCCAGGGGGGGGGACCGGAGACCCAGTACTTC.

This clonotype was picked up many times. The J gene is TRBJ1-2, the V gene TRBV7-9; TRBD1 is a possible D gene (6 bases). Trimming cost V 1 base and J 4 bases, with 13 bases left between them. CDR1 is SEHNR, CDR2 FQNEAQ, per germline (reference sequence). This CDR3 has 15 residues. Written as DNA, the CDR3 is TGTGCCAGCAGCTTAGACACCGGGACACCCTATGGCTACACCTTC. It yields the protein CASSLDTGTPYGYTF.

The chain employs TRBV12-5 and TRBJ2-6; D is perhaps TRBD1 (6 bases). Germline V gene sequence: CDR1 LGHNT, CDR2 FRNRAP. The CDR3 loop spans 21 amino acids. The germline V and J ends were trimmed by 4 bases and 2 bases, with 27 bases remaining between them. DNA for the CDR3: TGTGCTAGTGGTTGGGCCTGGAGCAGGGGTATTAGTCAACCTGGGGCCAACGTCCTGACTTTC. It encodes CASGWAWSRGISQPGANVLTF.

In this sample, this clonotype turned up a few times. The J gene is TRBJ2-7, the V gene TRBV18; D is perhaps TRBD1 (8 bases). This CDR3 contains 14 residues. Germline V gene data show CDR1 as KGHSH and CDR2 as LQKENI. The ends were cut back, 2 bases at V and 4 bases at J, with 12 bases in the middle. The chain's CDR3 is CASSPTGGEYEQYF. As DNA, the CDR3 is TGTGCCAGCTCACCAACAGGGGGGGAATACGAGCAGTACTTC.

This clonotype showed up just a few times. The J gene is TRBJ1-2, the V gene TRBV7-9, with D maybe TRBD1 (5 bases). The CDR3 has 15 residues. V shed 5 bases and J shed 5 bases, with 18 bases lying between them. CDR1 and CDR2 from the germline V gene are SEHNR and FQNEAQ (reference sequence). CDR3 sequence reads: CASSNRADGGYGYTF. The CDR3 bases are TGTGCCAGCAGCAACCGGGCCGATGGGGGATATGGCTACACCTTC.

This clonotype has more than one count but fewer than ten. The chain has TRBV7-8 and TRBJ2-5; unclear D gene. Germline-derived CDR1 and CDR2 are SGHVS and FQNEAQ. Trimming took 5 bases from V and 0 from J, leaving 10 bases between them. The CDR3 contains 14 residues. Here the CDR3 DNA reads TGTGCCAGCAGCCCCCTCTATAACCAAGAGACCCAGTACTTC. Encoded protein: CASSPLYNQETQYF.

This clonotype was picked up a small number of times. This chain uses TRBV9 with TRBJ1-4; no firm D call. CDR1 is SGDLS, CDR2 YYNGEE, per germline. The CDR3 extends over 10 amino acids. Trimming took 7 bases from V and 8 from J, leaving 6 bases between them. The CDR3 nucleotides are TGTGCCAGCGGGCCCGAAAAACTGTTTTTT. Translation: CASGPEKLFF.

Here the CDR3 reads CASSQEGSTYGYTF. The CDR3 DNA reads TGCGCCAGCAGCCAAGAGGGCAGTACCTATGGCTACACCTTC. The chain has TRBV4-1 and TRBJ1-2; unclear D gene. V shed 0 bases and J shed 4 bases, with 9 bases lying between them. Germline V CDR1 and CDR2: MGHRA, YSYEKL. There are 14 residues in the CDR3.

This chain connects TRBV24-1 to TRBJ2-3, with 8 nucleotides matching TRBD1. V was pared by 9 bases and J by 2 bases, with 3 bases of the junction left unmatched. The CDR3 sequence is 13 residues long. Germline V lookup: CDR1 KGHDR, CDR2 SFDVKD. CDR3 nucleotide sequence: TGTGCCACCGGACAGGGAACCACAGATACGCAGTATTTT. Translated, it gives CATGQGTTDTQYF.

This clonotype appeared a few times. The chain combines TRBV2 with TRBJ2-5; 12 bases match TRBD2. The CDR3 contains 16 residues. V gave up 7 bases and J gave up 5 bases; unmatched junction bases: 11. Germline loops: CDR1 SNHLY, CDR2 FYNNEI. CDR3 DNA sequence: TGTGCCAGCACGCTGACTAGCGGGGGCCCCGGGGAGACCCAGTACTTC. Its protein product is CASTLTSGGPGETQYF.

The chain uses TRBV29-1 and TRBJ1-2; D possibly corresponds to TRBD1 (5 bases). This CDR3 is built from 12 residues. The ends were cut back, 1 base at V and 7 bases at J, with 10 bases in the middle. Germline loops: CDR1 SQVTM, CDR2 ANQGSEA. The CDR3 loop reads CSVEGQGGGYTF. DNA of the CDR3: TGCAGCGTTGAAGGGCAGGGAGGTGGCTACACCTTC. The whole variable domain, filled in from reference TRBV29-1 and TRBJ1-2, reads SAVISQKPSRDICQRGTSLTIQCQVDSQVTMMFWYRQQPGQSLTLIATANQGSEATYESGFVIDKFPISRPNLTFSTLTVSNMSPEDSSIYLCSVEGQGGGYTFGSGTRLTVV.

This rearrangement joins TRBV5-1 to TRBJ1-3; D might be TRBD1 (6 bases). V dropped 2 bases and J dropped 0 bases, with 15 bases sitting between them. The CDR3 has 17 amino acids. Looked up from germline, CDR1 is SGHRS and CDR2 is YFSETQ. The CDR3 nucleotides are TGCGCCAGCAGCTTTGCGGACAGTTATGACTCTGGAAACACCATATATTTT. Encoded protein: CASSFADSYDSGNTIYF.